Presented here are 8 T cell receptor beta chains from one specimen sequenced in a study of identical twins (dated by TCRdb to the mid-2010s). Libraries were prepared through 5' RACE. TCRdb shows the sequencer as Illumina HiSeq 2000. TCRdb reran the public reads through fastp at Q25 and MiXCR, keeping productive beta chains. Each record represents a unique CDR3 protein, reported with the most common genes and DNA among its rows. The sample records around 490,000 distinct CDR3 sequences, about 22% of which are singletons. Clones ranked in the top ten supply 0.48% of the sample. These data were also filed under a second study, of yellow fever vaccine responses in identical twins.

The sample was CD4+ T cells sorted from blood. The receptor source for this set is a woman in her late teens or twenties in good health.

The chain joins TRBV5-1 to TRBJ2-1, with TRBD1 matching over 9 bases. V was pared by 3 bases and J by 6 bases, with 10 bases of the junction left unmatched. CDR1 is SGHRS and CDR2 is YFSETQ in the germline V gene. This CDR3 has 16 residues. CDR3 residues: CASSSTGGSPGNEQFF. The CDR3 DNA is TGCGCCAGCAGCTCGACAGGGGGGTCGCCCGGCAATGAGCAGTTCTTC.

This clonotype was seen a handful of times. The chain recombines TRBV18 with TRBJ2-7, with D possibly TRBD1 on 7 matching bases. V lost 3 bases and J 3 bases, leaving 12 bases between the germline ends. This CDR3 has 14 amino acids. Looked up from germline, CDR1 is KGHSH and CDR2 is LQKENI. The CDR3 protein is CASSPQGGYYEQYF. In nucleotides, the CDR3 is TGTGCCAGCTCACCCCAGGGGGGTTACTACGAGCAGTACTTC.

This clonotype came up a few times. The chain uses TRBV27 and TRBJ2-1; the match to TRBD2 covers 9 bases. The junction had 5 bases not matched to a gene; V was cut back by 4 bases and J by 4 bases. This CDR3 has 15 residues. Germline lookup yields CDR1 MNHEY and CDR2 SMNVEV (reference sequence). The CDR3 DNA reads TGTGCCAGCAGTTACGAGACTAGCGGTTACAATGAGCAGTTCTTC. This codes for CASSYETSGYNEQFF.

This chain connects TRBV7-9 to TRBJ2-2; D may match TRBD1 or TRBD2 (5 bases each). Germline-derived CDR1 and CDR2 are SEHNR and FQNEAQ (reference sequence). The CDR3 is made up of 14 amino acids. The V and J ends lost 1 base and 9 bases respectively, with 12 bases between them. The CDR3 spells CASSLESGSRELFF. The CDR3 DNA sequence: TGTGCCAGCAGCTTAGAATCAGGGAGCCGGGAGCTGTTTTTT.

There are a few counts of this clonotype. The rearrangement links TRBV24-1 to TRBJ1-4; D may be TRBD1 (5 bases). Germline CDR1 and CDR2: KGHDR and SFDVKD. Trimming pared 4 bases from V and 7 bases from J, leaving 15 bases between. This CDR3 has 15 residues. CDR3 sequence (DNA): TGTGCCACCAGTGACTCACAGGATATGGCTGAAAAACTGTTTTTT. This encodes CATSDSQDMAEKLFF.

This clonotype has just a few counts. The chain has TRBV20-1 and TRBJ2-5; D might be TRBD2 (5 bases). The CDR3 totals 13 residues. V lost 6 bases and J lost 4, with 15 bases in between. Germline V gene sequence: CDR1 DFQATT, CDR2 SNEGSKA (reference sequence). The CDR3 spells CSALGGRVETQYF. The CDR3 DNA is TGCAGTGCCTTAGGAGGACGGGTAGAGACCCAGTACTTC.

This clonotype occurred a few times. The chain carries TRBV9 and TRBJ1-2; 7 bases are a match to TRBD1. Germline CDR1 and CDR2: SGDLS and YYNGEE. Trimming cost V 4 bases and J 0 bases; bases outside gene matches: 12. This CDR3 has 17 residues. This chain's CDR3 is CASSPRDSFIPNYGYTF. CDR3 DNA sequence: TGTGCCAGCAGCCCTCGGGACAGTTTTATCCCTAACTATGGCTACACCTTC.

The chain couples TRBV12-3 or TRBV12-4 to TRBJ1-5, with D tentatively TRBD1 (5 bases). V was cut by 0 bases and J by 2 bases, with 14 bases left in between. This CDR3 contains 17 residues. The chain's CDR3 is CASSLAHGGVGNQPQHF. The CDR3 nucleotides read TGTGCCAGCAGTTTAGCGCATGGGGGGGTAGGCAATCAGCCCCAGCATTTT.